Following are 10 T cell receptor beta chains from one sample sequenced in a study of blood T cell repertoires in COVID-19. This table comes from immunoSEQ multiplex PCR, and its TCRdb copy is limited to in-frame clones, with some not included. Here the sample spans fewer than 80,000 clones, 74% being singletons. Input material: peripheral blood. All receptors come from an elderly woman with acute or convalescent COVID-19.

The V and J genes are TRBV4-3 and TRBJ1-4; 12 bases agree with TRBD1. V lost 0 bases and J lost 8; bases outside the gene matches: 7. The germline V gene has CDR1 LGHNA and CDR2 YSLEER. The CDR3 extends over 17 amino acids. CDR3 loop: CASSQEGLGQGAEKLFF. The CDR3 coding sequence is TGCGCCAGCAGCCAAGAGGGGCTGGGACAGGGGGCGGAAAAACTGTTTTTT.

There are a few counts of this clone. CDR3 sequence (DNA): TGTGCCAGCAGTTTATGGACTAGCGGGATTGTAGTCGAGACCCAGTACTTC. Protein product: CASSLWTSGIVVETQYF. V usage is TRBV28 and J usage is TRBJ2-5; 11 positions agree with TRBD2. The germline V gene encodes CDR1 MDHEN and CDR2 SYDVKM. This CDR3 contains 17 residues. V dropped 0 bases and J dropped 5; count of bases not matched to a gene: 8.

The chain uses TRBV4-1 and TRBJ1-1; D is uncertain. Trimming took off 1 base at V and 2 bases at J, with 11 bases between the two ends. The CDR3 totals 15 residues. CDR1 and CDR2 (germline): MGHRA, YSYEKL. DNA for the CDR3: TGCGCCAGCAGCCAAGTCCCACAGAGAAACACTGAAGCTTTCTTT. Translated, it gives CASSQVPQRNTEAFF.

The V call is TRBV7-2, the J call TRBJ1-5; D is unclear. V dropped 2 bases and J dropped 4 bases, with 3 bases sitting between them. Germline CDR1 and CDR2: SGHTA and FQGNSA. The length of the CDR3 is 12 residues. The CDR3 region is CASSLQNQPQHF. In nucleotides, the CDR3 is TGTGCCAGCAGCTTACAAAATCAGCCCCAGCATTTT.

The chain couples TRBV9 to TRBJ1-6, with D possibly TRBD1 on 5 matching bases. CDR3 length: 15 amino acids. Germline CDR1 SGDLS, CDR2 YYNGEE. Trimming removed 5 bases from V and 8 bases from J, with 17 bases in between. CDR3 in DNA: TGTGCCAGCAGTCGGGGGGGGGACCGCTATTCACCCCTCCACTTT. Translation gives CASSRGGDRYSPLHF.

Only a few counts were recorded for this clone. V usage is TRBV7-8 and J usage is TRBJ1-5; D is unclear. Trimming cost V 4 bases and J 6 bases, with 10 bases left between them. The CDR3 covers 13 residues. Germline loops: CDR1 SGHVS, CDR2 FQNEAQ. The CDR3 DNA reads as TGTGCCAGCAGCTCCGTTCCTCCTCAGCCCCAGCATTTT. Translated, it gives CASSSVPPQPQHF.

V is TRBV27 and J is TRBJ2-2, with 9 bases fitting TRBD1. The CDR3 covers 17 residues. From germline, CDR1 is MNHEY and CDR2 SMNVEV (reference sequence). V lost 9 bases to trimming and J lost 0 bases; unmatched junction nucleotides: 11. CDR3 sequence (DNA): TGTGCCAGTTCCCTCAGGACAGGGGCCGCGAACACCGGGGAGCTGTTTTTT. It specifies CASSLRTGAANTGELFF.

The V gene is TRBV6-4, the J gene TRBJ2-1, with TRBD2 matching 10 bases. Germline lookup yields CDR1 MRHNA and CDR2 SNTAGT. Trimming took 5 bases from V and 5 from J; bases not matched to a gene: 3. CDR3 length equals 14 residues. DNA for the CDR3: TGTGCCAGCAGTCTAGCGGGAGTAAACAATGAGCAGTTCTTC. It encodes CASSLAGVNNEQFF.

V is TRBV7-8 and J is TRBJ1-6; maybe TRBD1 (6 bases). V was cut by 6 bases and J by 10 bases, with 22 bases left in between. There are 16 residues in the CDR3. Germline assignment: CDR1 SGHVS and CDR2 FQNEAQ. CDR3 loop: CASRRHIGQSYSPLHF. Written as DNA, the CDR3 is TGTGCCAGCAGGCGACACATTGGACAGAGTTACTCACCCCTCCACTTT.

V usage is TRBV5-1 and J usage is TRBJ1-5, with 7 bases matching TRBD1. J lost 3 bases, V lost 1 base, and 1 base had no gene match. The length of the CDR3 is 14 residues. CDR1 and CDR2 from the germline V gene are SGHRS and YFSETQ. The chain's CDR3 is CASSLRGPNQPQHF. DNA for the CDR3: TGCGCCAGCAGCTTGAGGGGGCCCAATCAGCCCCAGCATTTT.